This T cell receptor (beta chain) comes out of a study of T cell repertoires in cytomegalovirus infection. Background on the study: Matching HLA type, along with CMV infection, was indicated by public TCR beta signatures.

Regarding the study as a whole: CMV-specific HLA-C-restricted TCR beta clonotypes dominated the ex vivo response. Identification of carriers of CMV plus the relevant HLA was performed using cumulative public TCR beta family frequency.

From the reads, TCRdb called clonotypes with MiXCR, one entry per CDR3 protein. Of roughly 100,000 distinct CDR3 sequences in the sample, under 55% were seen once. As for this clonotype: Its antigen remains unknown.

CDR3 length: 16 amino acids. J lost 6 bases, V lost 1 base, and 9 bases had no gene match. The origin of this receptor is a human donor in good health (CMV status not recorded). Some clones in this sample may be carry-over from other donors' samples. The starting material was CD8+ T cells from cultured PBMCs, obtained from culture after CMV antigen stimulation. The gene calls are TRBV23-1 and TRBJ2-7; 10 nucleotides line up with TRBD2. TRBV23-1 is treated as an ORF (open reading frame) with a function not yet certain. In nucleotides, the CDR3 is TGCGCCAGCAGTCAATTTCTAGCGGGGGCCCGGGCCGAGCAGTACTTC. Encoded protein: CASSQFLAGARAEQYF.